The next 18 T cell receptor beta chains were all read from a single sample in a study of blood T cell repertoires in COVID-19. Only in-frame clones appear in the TCRdb table, and some are missing; sequencing was by immunoSEQ multiplex PCR. The repertoire consists of a few hundred thousand clones, with approximately 84% occurring once and the leading ten covering less than 8.5%. Sequencing was performed on PBMCs or T cells enriched from blood (not recorded which). All receptors derive from a woman in her forties or fifties who had been exposed to COVID-19.

The V and J genes are TRBV3-1 (or the pseudogene TRBV3-2) and TRBJ1-1; possibly TRBD1 for D (5 bases). Trimming pared 7 bases from V and 5 bases from J, leaving 8 bases between. Per germline, CDR1 LGHDT and CDR2 YNNKEL (reference sequence). The CDR3 loop spans 11 amino acids. The DNA for the CDR3 is TGTGCCAGCATGGGGGGGACTGAAGCTTTCTTT. Translated: CASMGGTEAFF.

Comment on this clone: This specimen includes other DNA sequences encoding the same CDR3. The rearrangement joins TRBV29-1 to TRBJ1-2; 7 bases match TRBD1. Per germline, CDR1 SQVTM and CDR2 ANQGSEA. With 3 bases clipped from V and 8 bases from J, the junction kept 6 bases outside the gene matches. The CDR3 runs to 12 residues. CDR3 in amino acids: CSVDRQGGGYTF. The CDR3 bases are TGCAGCGTTGACAGGCAGGGGGGAGGCTACACCTTC.

The chain uses TRBV9 and TRBJ2-2, with TRBD1 identical over 9 bases. This CDR3 is 16 amino acids long. Trimming cost V 0 bases and J 5 bases; bases outside gene matches: 5. CDR1 and CDR2 (germline): SGDLS, YYNGEE. The CDR3 DNA reads TGTGCCAGCAGCGTAGCTCGGACAGGGGATACCGGGGAGCTGTTTTTT. Its protein product is CASSVARTGDTGELFF.

The chain couples TRBV19 to TRBJ1-2; 7 positions agree with TRBD1. The CDR3 has 17 amino acids. The germline gives CDR1 LNHDA, CDR2 SQIVND (reference sequence). V trimming: 2 bases; J trimming: 0 bases; junction bases outside the gene matches: 9. The CDR3 sequence is CASSIPGGIFTNYGYTF. CDR3 bases: TGTGCCAGTAGTATACCAGGGGGGATTTTTACTAACTATGGCTACACCTTC.

The CDR3 here is CASSLPGTGRNYGYTF. CDR3 coding DNA: TGTGCCAGCAGCTTACCCGGGACAGGGCGTAACTATGGCTACACCTTC. V usage is TRBV7-2 and J usage is TRBJ1-2, with TRBD1 matching over 9 bases. Per germline, CDR1 SGHTA and CDR2 FQGNSA. With V trimmed by 2 bases and J by 1 base, 5 bases remained unmatched. The CDR3 is made up of 16 amino acids.

The gene calls are TRBV5-8 and TRBJ1-2; 10 bases agree with TRBD1. Trimming removed 4 bases from V and 0 bases from J; junction bases left unmatched: 6. From germline, CDR1 is SGHTS and CDR2 YDEGEE. The CDR3 consists of 16 residues. CDR3 in amino acids: CASSRWTGGPNYGYTF. In DNA, the CDR3 is TGTGCCAGCAGCCGTTGGACAGGGGGACCTAACTATGGCTACACCTTC.

The chain employs TRBV20-1 and TRBJ2-7; 9 nucleotides match TRBD1. V lost 3 bases and J lost 5; bases outside the gene matches: 8. Looked up from germline, CDR1 is DFQATT and CDR2 is SNEGSKA (reference sequence). The CDR3 consists of 14 residues. The CDR3 sequence is CSASPGTGFHEQYF. Written as DNA, the CDR3 is TGCAGTGCTAGTCCCGGGACAGGGTTCCACGAGCAGTACTTC.

This clone has only one observation. The rearrangement uses TRBV27 and TRBJ1-6; 7 bases are a match to TRBD1. V shed 5 bases, J shed 7 bases, and the junction held 8 bases outside the gene matches. Germline V gene lookup returns CDR1 MNHEY and CDR2 SMNVEV (reference sequence). The length of the CDR3 is 15 residues. The CDR3 DNA follows: TGTGCCAGCAGTCCTCAGGGACAGAGCAATTCACCCCTCCACTTT. As protein: CASSPQGQSNSPLHF.

The V and J genes are TRBV6-2 or TRBV6-3 and TRBJ2-7, with 7 bases lining up with TRBD1. Germline-derived CDR1 and CDR2 are MNHEY and SVGEGT. The trim removed 5 bases at V and 3 bases at J, leaving 7 bases unmatched. The CDR3 covers 14 residues. CDR3 nucleotides: TGTGCCAGCAGTCACGAGGGACAGCACTACGAGCAGTACTTC. Translating it yields CASSHEGQHYEQYF.

J is TRBJ2-7 and V is TRBV18; 11 nucleotides align to TRBD2. CDR1 KGHSH and CDR2 LQKENI come from the germline V gene. The junction had 7 bases not matched to a gene; V was cut back by 6 bases and J by 6 bases. There are 14 residues in the CDR3. CDR3 amino acids: CASSQLGLAGEQYF. DNA for the CDR3: TGTGCCAGCTCCCAACTTGGACTAGCGGGCGAGCAGTACTTC.

The chain is built from TRBV6-5 and TRBJ2-7, with TRBD1 identical over 7 bases. V lost 2 bases and J lost 6; bases outside the gene matches: 10. The CDR3 runs to 15 residues. Germline loops: CDR1 MNHEY, CDR2 SVGAGI. CDR3 nucleotides: TGTGCCAGCAGTTACGCGACAGGGTGGAGCGGCGAGCAGTACTTC. It encodes CASSYATGWSGEQYF.

The genes are TRBV27 and TRBJ1-6; the D is unclear. Germline lookup yields CDR1 MNHEY and CDR2 SMNVEV (reference sequence). V lost 2 bases, J lost 2 bases, and 4 bases lay in between. There are 14 residues in the CDR3. CDR3 nucleotides: TGTGCCAGCAGTTTAGAGGCCTATAATTCACCCCTCCACTTT. Its protein is CASSLEAYNSPLHF.

In its sample, this clone was seen once. The chain links TRBV6-5 to TRBJ2-1; 8 bases match TRBD2. Germline values: CDR1 MNHEY, CDR2 SVGAGI. The trim removed 2 bases at V and 0 bases at J, leaving 3 bases unmatched. The CDR3 loop spans 16 amino acids. As DNA, the CDR3 is TGTGCCAGCAGTTACGCGGGGGGCTCCTCCTACAATGAGCAGTTCTTC. Its protein product is CASSYAGGSSYNEQFF.

V is TRBV7-9 and J is TRBJ1-4; tentative D call: TRBD1 (5 bases). V was cut by 4 bases and J by 5 bases, with 14 bases left in between. The CDR3 is 15 residues long. Germline CDR1 reads SEHNR; CDR2 reads FQNEAQ (reference sequence). As DNA, the CDR3 is TGTGCCAGCAGCTACCGTAGGGGTTTAAATGAAAAACTGTTTTTT. It is translated as CASSYRRGLNEKLFF.

The chain combines TRBV12-3 or TRBV12-4 with TRBJ1-2; no clear D. Trimming took 5 bases from V and 8 from J, leaving 12 bases between them. This CDR3 is built from 12 residues. The CDR3 here is CASSQDFRGYTF. DNA of the CDR3: TGTGCCAGCAGTCAGGATTTTCGCGGCTACACCTTC.

Only one count was recorded for this clone. The V and J genes are TRBV29-1 and TRBJ2-1; the D gene is possibly TRBD2 (5 bases). V gave up 7 bases and J gave up 9 bases, with 16 bases separating them. Germline CDR1 is SQVTM and CDR2 is ANQGSEA. The CDR3 is 12 amino acids. As DNA, the CDR3 is TGCAGCGCTAGAGGGAACTGGATTGAGCAGTTCTTC. It encodes CSARGNWIEQFF.

In DNA form, the CDR3 reads TGTGCCAGCAGCTCTGGGACATCGGCCAACTATGGCTACACCTTC. Translated: CASSSGTSANYGYTF. The rearrangement uses TRBV13 and TRBJ1-2, with D perhaps TRBD1 (6 bases). The CDR3 runs to 15 residues. Germline CDR1 and CDR2: PRHDT and FYEKMQ (reference sequence). Trimming took off 4 bases at V and 2 bases at J, with 14 bases between the two ends.

This rearrangement joins TRBV5-4 to TRBJ1-2, with TRBD1 identical over 9 bases. Trimming removed 4 bases from V and 8 bases from J; junction bases left unmatched: 9. This CDR3 comprises 14 residues. CDR1 is SGHNT and CDR2 is YYREEE in the germline V gene (reference sequence). For the CDR3, the DNA is TGTGCCAGCAGCGGCGGACAGGGGATAGAAGGCTACACCTTC. Translating gives CASSGGQGIEGYTF.